This is a list of T cell receptor beta chains from one sample in a study of cytomegalovirus exposure and HLA in healthy donors. Clones were read by immunoSEQ multiplex PCR, and TCRdb kept only the in-frame ones, dropping some. The sample holds 150,000 or so clones, about four fifths seen once. The sequencing sample was made of PBMCs. The receptors here all came from a male donor in good health and CMV-seropositive. Each CDR3 is given with its conserved first and last residue. D genes are given only for firm matches. Some rows mark clone size as missing; the rest say once, few, many or name a class of expanded clone.

D,size,length,J,V,CDR3,DNA
.,few,17,TRBJ1-5,TRBV10-2,CASSESIGGTGGQPQHF,TGCGCCAGCAGTGAGTCGATTGGGGGGACGGGTGGCCAGCCCCAGCATTTT
.,.,15,TRBJ2-3,TRBV5-1,CASSFGLGGTDTQYF,TGCGCCAGCAGCTTTGGCCTAGGAGGCACAGATACGCAGTATTTT
.,.,14,TRBJ1-2,TRBV7-9,CASSLGGDSLGYTF,TGTGCCAGCAGCTTAGGAGGCGACAGCCTTGGCTACACCTTC
.,.,14,TRBJ1-1,TRBV6-5,CASRSGVWRTEAFF,TGTGCCAGCAGATCCGGGGTCTGGAGGACTGAAGCTTTCTTT
.,.,12,TRBJ2-7,TRBV5-1,CASRAGVSEQYF,TGCGCCAGCAGGGCAGGGGTAAGCGAGCAGTACTTC
.,.,12,TRBJ1-4,TRBV7-2,CASSLLGEKLFF,TGTGCCAGCAGCTTACTAGGCGAAAAACTGTTTTTT
.,.,16,TRBJ2-6,TRBV29-1,CSVKTGAGSGANGLTF,TGCAGCGTTAAGACAGGTGCGGGCTCTGGGGCCAACGGCCTGACTTTC
.,.,15,TRBJ1-3,TRBV7-2,CASSARALSGNTIYF,TGTGCCAGCAGCGCCCGCGCCTTGTCTGGAAACACCATATATTTT
TRBD2,.,19,TRBJ2-1,TRBV27,CASTIEKLAGGPVRNEQFF,TGTGCCAGCACGATAGAGAAACTAGCGGGAGGGCCGGTCCGCAATGAGCAGTTCTTC
.,.,16,TRBJ1-1,TRBV5-1,CASSLNSRKANTEAFF,TGCGCCAGCAGCTTGAATAGCCGAAAGGCGAACACTGAAGCTTTCTTT
TRBD1,.,15,TRBJ1-5,TRBV2,CATKRDRQLNQPQHF,TGTGCCACCAAAAGGGACAGACAACTCAATCAGCCCCAGCATTTT
.,.,13,TRBJ2-1,TRBV28,CASSSYTYNEQFF,TGTGCCAGCAGTTCTTACACGTACAATGAGCAGTTCTTC
TRBD2,.,18,TRBJ2-7,TRBV15,CATSRDPAGLATLHEQYF,TGTGCCACCAGCAGGGACCCCGCGGGACTAGCGACTCTCCACGAGCAGTACTTC